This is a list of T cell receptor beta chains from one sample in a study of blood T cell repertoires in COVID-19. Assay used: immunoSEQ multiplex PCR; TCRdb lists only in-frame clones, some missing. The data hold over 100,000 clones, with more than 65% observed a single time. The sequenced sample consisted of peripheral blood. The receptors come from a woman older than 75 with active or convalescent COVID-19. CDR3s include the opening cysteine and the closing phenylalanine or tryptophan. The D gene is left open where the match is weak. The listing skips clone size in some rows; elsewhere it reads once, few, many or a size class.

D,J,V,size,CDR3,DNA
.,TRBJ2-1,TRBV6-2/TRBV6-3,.,CASSYTVYNEQFF,TGTGCCAGCAGTTACACGGTCTACAATGAGCAGTTCTTC
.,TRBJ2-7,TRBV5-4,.,CASSLESSYEQYF,TGTGCCAGCAGCTTGGAGAGTTCCTACGAGCAGTACTTC
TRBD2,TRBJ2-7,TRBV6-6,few,CASSYRPLAGDYEQYF,TGTGCCAGCAGTTACCGCCCACTAGCGGGGGACTACGAGCAGTACTTC
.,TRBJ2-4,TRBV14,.,CASSPTAGLAKNIQYF,TGTGCCAGCAGCCCGACGGCGGGCCTAGCCAAAAACATTCAGTACTTC
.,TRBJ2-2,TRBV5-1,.,CASSPVAGRTGELFF,TGCGCCAGCAGCCCCGTCGCAGGGAGGACCGGGGAGCTGTTTTTT
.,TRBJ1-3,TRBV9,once,CASSVAPSGSGNTIYF,TGTGCCAGCAGCGTAGCCCCTAGTGGCTCTGGAAACACCATATATTTT
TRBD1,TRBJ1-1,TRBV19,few,CASISTGGENTEAFF,TGTGCCAGTATTTCGACAGGGGGCGAGAACACTGAAGCTTTCTTT
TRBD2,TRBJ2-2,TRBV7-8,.,CASPGRGTGELFF,TGTGCCAGCCCTGGGAGGGGTACCGGGGAGCTGTTTTTT
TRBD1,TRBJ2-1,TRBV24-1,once,CATKRTGSGNEQFF,TGTGCCACCAAACGGACAGGGTCCGGCAATGAGCAGTTCTTC
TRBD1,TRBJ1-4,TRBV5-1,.,CASSSWTGAGEKLFF,TGCGCCAGCAGCTCCTGGACAGGGGCAGGGGAAAAACTGTTTTTT
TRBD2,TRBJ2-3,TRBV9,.,CASSVRVAGGTDTQYF,TGTGCCAGCAGCGTGAGAGTAGCGGGAGGCACAGATACGCAGTATTTT
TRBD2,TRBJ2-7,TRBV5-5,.,CASSPARTSGLSYEQYF,TGTGCCAGCAGCCCGGCGAGGACTAGCGGCCTCTCCTACGAGCAGTACTTC
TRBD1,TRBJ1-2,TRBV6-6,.,CASTYPGGYGYTF,TGTGCCAGCACCTACCCAGGGGGCTATGGCTACACCTTC
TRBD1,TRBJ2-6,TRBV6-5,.,CASSYHTGDGANVLTF,TGTGCCAGCAGTTACCATACAGGGGACGGGGCCAACGTCCTGACTTTC
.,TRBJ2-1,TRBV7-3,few,CASSLWLASHEQFF,TGTGCCAGCAGCTTATGGTTAGCTAGTCATGAGCAGTTCTTC
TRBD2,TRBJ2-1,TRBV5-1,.,CASSLAGTSGRNEQFF,TGCGCCAGCAGCTTGGCCGGGACTAGCGGGCGCAATGAGCAGTTCTTC
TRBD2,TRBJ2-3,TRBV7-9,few,CASSSREANTDTQYF,TGTGCCAGCAGCTCGCGGGAGGCCAACACAGATACGCAGTATTTT
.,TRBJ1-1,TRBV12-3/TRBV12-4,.,CASSFPGERAFF,TGTGCCAGCAGTTTCCCGGGGGAAAGAGCTTTCTTT
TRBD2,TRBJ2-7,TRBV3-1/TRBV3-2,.,CASSQAGTRVYEQYF,TGTGCCAGCAGCCAGGCCGGGACTAGGGTCTACGAGCAGTACTTC
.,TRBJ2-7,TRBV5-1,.,CASSLGAGGLYEQYF,TGCGCCAGCAGCTTGGGGGCAGGAGGGTTGTACGAGCAGTACTTC
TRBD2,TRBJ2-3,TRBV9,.,CASSVRREGTDTQYF,TGTGCCAGCAGCGTACGGCGGGAGGGCACAGATACGCAGTATTTT
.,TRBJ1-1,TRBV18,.,CASSPPFRPGGPNTEAFF,TGTGCCAGCTCACCCCCTTTTCGCCCCGGGGGGCCGAACACTGAAGCTTTCTTT
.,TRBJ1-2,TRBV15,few,CATSRDRDGYTF,TGTGCCACCAGCAGAGATCGGGATGGCTACACCTTC
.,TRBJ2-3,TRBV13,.,CASSLRAEADTQYF,TGTGCCAGCAGCTTACGGGCGGAGGCAGATACGCAGTATTTT
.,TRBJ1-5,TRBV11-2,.,CASSSRSNQPQHF,TGTGCCAGCAGCTCACGGAGCAATCAGCCCCAGCATTTT